This is a list of T cell receptor beta chains from one sample in a study of blood T cells in healthy people across ages. TCRdb re-analysed the 5' RACE reads in MiXCR, keeping a single row per CDR3 protein. The sample consists of over a million distinct CDR3 sequences, over 35% of them appearing once. Sequencing was carried out using blood. The receptors come from a woman aged 60-70 years in good health. Each CDR3 is given with its conserved first and last residue. A D gene is named only where the DNA matches it firmly. The listing skips clone size in some rows; elsewhere it reads once, few, many or a size class.

abundance: once
v_gene: TRBV20-1
d_gene: TRBD1
j_gene: TRBJ2-1
CDR3aa: CSPLPGTGGSHSYNEQFF
CDR3nt: TGCAGCCCCCTCCCTGGGACAGGGGGCTCCCACTCCTACAATGAGCAGTTCTTC

abundance: NA
v_gene: TRBV5-5
d_gene: TRBD1
j_gene: TRBJ1-2
CDR3aa: CASSLDGTEKNYGYTF
CDR3nt: TGTGCCAGCAGCTTAGATGGGACAGAAAAAAACTATGGCTACACCTTC

abundance: few
v_gene: TRBV6-5
d_gene: TRBD1
j_gene: TRBJ2-7
CDR3aa: CASSSQGFGVEQYF
CDR3nt: TGTGCCAGCAGTTCACAGGGGTTTGGGGTCGAGCAGTACTTC

abundance: NA
v_gene: TRBV20-1
d_gene: TRBD1
j_gene: TRBJ2-7
CDR3aa: CSARGTGGAGEQYF
CDR3nt: TGCAGTGCTAGAGGGACAGGGGGCGCGGGCGAGCAGTACTTC

abundance: few
v_gene: TRBV18
d_gene: NA
j_gene: TRBJ1-5
CDR3aa: CASSSLPRTHQPQHF
CDR3nt: TGTGCCAGCTCATCCCTGCCGCGGACCCATCAGCCCCAGCATTTT

abundance: NA
v_gene: TRBV4-1
d_gene: TRBD2
j_gene: TRBJ2-7
CDR3aa: CASSQEGLAGSTYEQYF
CDR3nt: TGCGCCAGCAGCCAAGAAGGACTAGCGGGAAGCACCTACGAGCAGTACTTC

abundance: NA
v_gene: TRBV2
d_gene: NA
j_gene: TRBJ1-1
CDR3aa: CASSEALSGANTEAFF
CDR3nt: TGTGCCAGCAGTGAAGCGCTTTCAGGAGCCAACACTGAAGCTTTCTTT

abundance: NA
v_gene: TRBV10-2
d_gene: TRBD1
j_gene: TRBJ2-1
CDR3aa: CASNVGTGGLDEQFF
CDR3nt: TGCGCCAGCAATGTAGGGACAGGGGGCCTAGATGAGCAGTTCTTC

abundance: few
v_gene: TRBV10-3
d_gene: NA
j_gene: TRBJ2-7
CDR3aa: CAMPPGQHYEQYF
CDR3nt: TGTGCCATGCCCCCGGGACAACACTACGAGCAGTACTTC

abundance: NA
v_gene: TRBV20-1
d_gene: TRBD2
j_gene: TRBJ2-7
CDR3aa: CSADSGRDPHEQYF
CDR3nt: TGCAGTGCTGATAGCGGGAGGGACCCCCACGAGCAGTACTTC

abundance: NA
v_gene: TRBV18
d_gene: TRBD1
j_gene: TRBJ2-7
CDR3aa: CASSQKAGTGQYF
CDR3nt: TGTGCCAGCTCACAAAAGGCGGGGACAGGGCAGTACTTC

abundance: once
v_gene: TRBV12-5
d_gene: NA
j_gene: TRBJ1-2
CDR3aa: CAGGLVRGPYTF
CDR3nt: TGTGCTGGTGGTTTGGTACGAGGACCCTACACCTTC

abundance: NA
v_gene: TRBV5-1
d_gene: NA
j_gene: TRBJ1-4
CDR3aa: CASSTSGKGDEKLFF
CDR3nt: TGCGCCAGCAGCACCTCAGGGAAGGGGGATGAAAAACTGTTTTTT

abundance: few
v_gene: TRBV6-1
d_gene: NA
j_gene: TRBJ2-1
CDR3aa: CASSERKDYSYNEQFF
CDR3nt: TGTGCCAGCAGTGAAAGGAAGGATTACTCCTACAATGAGCAGTTCTTC

abundance: NA
v_gene: TRBV4-2
d_gene: NA
j_gene: TRBJ2-7
CDR3aa: CASSLRGEDEQYF
CDR3nt: TGTGCCAGCAGCCTCAGGGGCGAGGACGAGCAGTACTTC

abundance: NA
v_gene: TRBV5-1
d_gene: NA
j_gene: TRBJ2-1
CDR3aa: CASKVGSGYNEQFF
CDR3nt: TGCGCCAGCAAGGTCGGGAGCGGATACAATGAGCAGTTCTTC

abundance: NA
v_gene: TRBV6-6
d_gene: NA
j_gene: TRBJ2-5
CDR3aa: CASPTGDRGGQYF
CDR3nt: TGTGCCAGCCCTACAGGGGACCGAGGGGGGCAGTACTTC

abundance: NA
v_gene: TRBV24-1
d_gene: TRBD1
j_gene: TRBJ2-7
CDR3aa: CATSDLLGQGANYEQYF
CDR3nt: TGTGCCACCAGTGATTTGCTGGGACAGGGGGCGAACTACGAGCAGTACTTC

abundance: NA
v_gene: TRBV10-3
d_gene: NA
j_gene: TRBJ1-1
CDR3aa: CATSTGLNTEAFF
CDR3nt: TGTGCCACCTCGACAGGTTTGAACACTGAAGCTTTCTTT

abundance: NA
v_gene: TRBV5-4
d_gene: TRBD1
j_gene: TRBJ2-7
CDR3aa: CASSLESGGSYEQYF
CDR3nt: TGTGCCAGCAGCTTGGAGTCAGGGGGATCCTACGAGCAGTACTTC

abundance: once
v_gene: TRBV29-1
d_gene: NA
j_gene: TRBJ2-3
CDR3aa: CSVLASDTQYF
CDR3nt: TGCAGCGTTTTGGCCTCAGATACGCAGTATTTT

abundance: NA
v_gene: TRBV5-1
d_gene: NA
j_gene: TRBJ2-3
CDR3aa: CASSLGQPRTDTQYF
CDR3nt: TGCGCCAGCAGCTTGGGCCAGCCACGCACAGATACGCAGTATTTT

abundance: NA
v_gene: TRBV20-1
d_gene: TRBD1
j_gene: TRBJ2-3
CDR3aa: CSANAGTGEDTQYF
CDR3nt: TGCAGTGCTAACGCCGGGACAGGGGAAGATACGCAGTATTTT

abundance: NA
v_gene: TRBV29-1
d_gene: NA
j_gene: TRBJ2-7
CDR3aa: CSVETGRKDEQYF
CDR3nt: TGCAGCGTTGAGACAGGGAGGAAGGACGAGCAGTACTTC

abundance: NA
v_gene: TRBV20-1
d_gene: TRBD2
j_gene: TRBJ2-1
CDR3aa: CSADPAGGYNEQLF
CDR3nt: TGCAGTGCCGACCCAGCGGGAGGGTACAATGAGCAGTTATTC

abundance: few
v_gene: TRBV5-6
d_gene: NA
j_gene: TRBJ2-7
CDR3aa: CASTAQESSAYEQYF
CDR3nt: TGTGCCAGCACCGCACAGGAATCTAGCGCCTACGAGCAGTACTTC

abundance: few
v_gene: TRBV5-1
d_gene: TRBD2
j_gene: TRBJ2-5
CDR3aa: CASGSLAGSEETQYF
CDR3nt: TGCGCCAGCGGTTCCTTAGCGGGATCGGAAGAGACCCAGTACTTC

abundance: NA
v_gene: TRBV20-1
d_gene: NA
j_gene: TRBJ2-5
CDR3aa: CSARRSGGTETQYF
CDR3nt: TGCAGTGCTAGAAGGTCCGGCGGGACGGAGACCCAGTACTTC

abundance: NA
v_gene: TRBV11-2
d_gene: TRBD2
j_gene: TRBJ2-1
CDR3aa: CASSLSVAGPRGEQFF
CDR3nt: TGTGCCAGCAGCTTAAGTGTAGCGGGCCCGAGGGGTGAGCAGTTCTTC

abundance: NA
v_gene: TRBV7-8
d_gene: NA
j_gene: TRBJ2-5
CDR3aa: CASSLAILLGGETQYF
CDR3nt: TGTGCCAGCAGCTTAGCTATACTCCTAGGGGGGGAGACCCAGTACTTC

abundance: once
v_gene: TRBV6-1
d_gene: NA
j_gene: TRBJ1-1
CDR3aa: CASSGGLGGTTEAFF
CDR3nt: TGTGCCAGCAGTGGCGGACTTGGGGGAACTACTGAAGCTTTCTTT

abundance: NA
v_gene: TRBV12-5
d_gene: TRBD2
j_gene: TRBJ2-1
CDR3aa: CASGLAPGLAHNNEQFF
CDR3nt: TGTGCTAGTGGTTTGGCCCCGGGACTAGCTCACAACAATGAGCAGTTCTTC

abundance: once
v_gene: TRBV4-1
d_gene: NA
j_gene: TRBJ2-7
CDR3aa: CASSQEGGPSGSYNEQYF
CDR3nt: TGCGCCAGCAGCCAAGAGGGGGGGCCTTCGGGCTCCTACAATGAGCAGTACTTC

abundance: many
v_gene: TRBV12-3/TRBV12-4
d_gene: TRBD2
j_gene: TRBJ2-7
CDR3aa: CASSSSGSSLYEQYF
CDR3nt: TGTGCCAGCAGCTCCAGCGGGAGCTCGCTCTACGAGCAGTACTTC

abundance: many
v_gene: TRBV5-1
d_gene: NA
j_gene: TRBJ2-5
CDR3aa: CASKLEETQYF
CDR3nt: TGCGCCAGCAAACTAGAAGAGACCCAGTACTTC

abundance: many
v_gene: TRBV20-1
d_gene: NA
j_gene: TRBJ2-5
CDR3aa: CSARQNQETQYF
CDR3nt: TGCAGTGCTCGGCAGAACCAAGAGACCCAGTACTTC

abundance: NA
v_gene: TRBV7-2
d_gene: TRBD2
j_gene: TRBJ2-5
CDR3aa: CASSSGGSGRANFETQYF
CDR3nt: TGTGCCAGCAGCTCGGGAGGTAGCGGGAGGGCCAACTTTGAGACCCAGTACTTC

abundance: NA
v_gene: TRBV2
d_gene: TRBD2
j_gene: TRBJ2-1
CDR3aa: CASQRLAGGGYNEQFF
CDR3nt: TGTGCCAGTCAGCGACTAGCGGGAGGCGGGTACAATGAGCAGTTCTTC

abundance: NA
v_gene: TRBV20-1
d_gene: NA
j_gene: TRBJ2-7
CDR3aa: CSAGDLAEQYF
CDR3nt: TGCAGTGCTGGAGACCTTGCCGAGCAGTACTTC